Below, 6 T cell receptor beta chains from the same sample are listed, as sequenced in a study of control samples from healthy donors and cancer patients (dated by TCRdb to 2020 to 2021). The method was the immunoSEQ multiplex PCR assay. The immuneACCESS repertoire file appears here via TCRdb, limited to in-frame rearrangements. These files lack a portion of the clones; in checked studies, under half of the deficit traces to unresolved V genes, and the cause of the others is not known. In all, the sample holds more than 95,000 clones, and around nine tenths of those were seen once. The top ten constitute approximately 9% of the sample. The sequenced material came from blood. All receptors come from a man in his forties in good health.

The J gene is TRBJ2-7, the V gene TRBV24-1, with 9 bases identical to TRBD1. The CDR3 sequence is 16 residues long. Germline lookup yields CDR1 KGHDR and CDR2 SFDVKD. With 7 bases clipped from V and 6 bases from J, the junction kept 15 bases outside the gene matches. Here the CDR3 reads CATSPGGGQGSREQYF. Written as DNA, the CDR3 is TGTGCCACCAGCCCGGGGGGAGGACAGGGGAGTCGCGAGCAGTACTTC.

The chain joins TRBV2 to TRBJ1-4, with a possible D match to TRBD1 (6 bases). The CDR3 spans 11 residues. V was trimmed by 4 bases and J by 9 bases, leaving 6 bases between them. Germline V lookup: CDR1 SNHLY, CDR2 FYNNEI. The CDR3 DNA reads as TGTGCCAGCAGTGGGGGGCAAAAACTGTTTTTT. Translation: CASSGGQKLFF.

This chain joins TRBV11-3 and TRBJ2-2, with D unresolved. This CDR3 has 15 amino acids. The V gene lost 0 bases and the J gene lost 7 bases, with 12 bases spanning the gap. From germline, CDR1 is SGHNT and CDR2 YENEEA. CDR3 sequence (DNA): TGTGCCAGCAGCTTAGATCTGGGCTGGGACGGGGAGCTGTTTTTT. Translation gives CASSLDLGWDGELFF.

The J gene is TRBJ2-2, the V gene TRBV9, with D tentatively TRBD1 (6 bases). The CDR3 loop spans 15 amino acids. The V gene's germline CDR1 is SGDLS and CDR2 YYNGEE. Trimming shortened V by 0 bases and J by 4 bases, and 10 bases separated the two germline ends. The CDR3 nucleotides read TGTGCCAGCAGCGTAGACAGGGCAAGCACCGGGGAGCTGTTTTTT. Amino acid sequence: CASSVDRASTGELFF.

A single count supports this clone. The chain links TRBV25-1 to TRBJ1-5, with TRBD1 matching over 12 bases. Germline V gene sequence: CDR1 MGHDK, CDR2 SYGVNS. CDR3 size: 15 residues. The trim removed 6 bases at V and 5 bases at J, leaving 5 bases unmatched. CDR3 loop: CASSGTGGADQPQHF. Written as DNA, the CDR3 is TGTGCCAGCAGCGGGACAGGGGGCGCAGATCAGCCCCAGCATTTT.

The V and J genes are TRBV7-2 and TRBJ1-2; the D gene is possibly TRBD1 (6 bases). This CDR3 spans 13 amino acids. Germline V CDR1 and CDR2: SGHTA, FQGNSA. The V end was cut by 5 bases, the J end by 6 bases, with 13 bases between. Written as DNA, the CDR3 is TGTGCCAGCAGCCCAACAGGGTTCCATGGCTACACCTTC. Translation: CASSPTGFHGYTF.